This TCR beta chain was sequenced for a study of T cells in Graves' hyperthyroidism and ophthalmopathy (dated by TCRdb to about 2019). About the investigation overall: Peripheral blood was sampled at the time of initial diagnosis, prior to any treatment. To identify TCR V-J signatures that set the groups apart, the researchers used a discovery cohort of more than 95 patients, made up of around 42 with Graves' ophthalmopathy and about 60 with stable Graves' hyperthyroidism. Whether ophthalmopathy could be predicted prospectively was tested in an independent validation cohort made up of under 20 hyperthyroidism patients plus 17 patients who later progressed to ophthalmopathy. The 90 or so discovery patients were randomly split 7:3 into training and test sets. The study also compared thyroid tissue and blood T-cell repertoires from five or six Graves' hyperthyroidism patients. Once sampling was done, hyperthyroidism patients were given methimazole at a starting dose of 30 mg daily, whereas ophthalmopathy patients were given high-dose intravenous methylprednisolone. The paper reports TCR Vbeta CDR3 sequencing of 140 or so peripheral blood samples: some 44 ophthalmopathy, 70 to 85 hyperthyroidism and around 17 progressor patients. Study-level results and caveats: A 13 V-J signature model separated ophthalmopathy from stable hyperthyroidism, with 87.88% sensitivity and 81.08% specificity in cross-validation and 80%/75% in testing. Most expanded thyroid clonotypes (frequency above 0.001) were also detected in blood, a finding suggesting that blood repertoires may reflect thyroid immune responses. No statistical method was used to set the sample size in advance, and investigators knew the group allocation. In validation, the model predicted progression to ophthalmopathy a median of roughly six months before onset, with about 71% sensitivity and roughly 77% specificity.

TCR beta CDR3 regions were amplified from RNA transcripts. For the first round of RT-PCR on the TCR CDR3, the HTBI primer set was used together with the Qiagen OneStep RT-PCR kit. Libraries were constructed in a second round of multiplex PCR, after which size selection and purification were performed. Sequencing of the libraries was done on an Illumina HiSeq2000 using paired-end 100 bp reads. Turning to the authors' computational methods: SOAPnuke was used to process the raw data, removing reads that contained adapters or uncalled bases, had a mean Phred below 15, or lacked an exact match to the constant primer or identifier. High-quality paired reads were merged with COPE v1.2.5, and unique nucleotide sequences were defined as clonotypes. MiTCR v1.1 was used to align clonotypes to the IMGT TRBV, TRBD and TRBJ reference segments. Analysis was restricted to V-J combinations with a frequency above 0.0001, which covered 99.2% of repertoires. A TCS score was defined as the ratio of F50 (clonal expansion) to E x V (chaos), with BLOSUM62-based TCRdist applied between CDR3 peptides within each V-J. Welch's t-statistics and random forest reduced 500 to 650 V-J features to 10 to 15, which were used in a naive Bayes classifier (R e1071). Thyroid-blood repertoire similarity was quantified with the Morisita-Horn index. Through fastp at Q25 and MiXCR, TCRdb rebuilt clones from the public reads, retaining in-frame beta chains. One record per CDR3 amino acid sequence lists the most common genes and DNA. TCRdb's processing, not the authors' own work, is the source of the V and J calls. The sample yields roughly 560,000 distinct CDR3 sequences; approximately 15% were counted once. The biggest ten clones account for approximately 4.3% of the sample.

Inclusive of the bounding cysteine and phenylalanine, the CDR3 is 15 residues long. The entry retains the CDR3 DNA only, 45 bases that are in frame from base 1. In the germline V gene, CDR1 corresponds to ENHRY and CDR2 to SYGVKD. The germline V end is reduced by 8 bases and the J end by 3 bases; junction bases left unmatched: 12. This clonotype showed up many times. The target of this receptor is not known. Base qualities were left out, and no much larger clone turns up one base away. In the ophthalmopathy patients, disease was moderately to severely active, with a Clinical Activity Score of 3 or more, a NOSPECS grade of 4 or more, and a duration of less than 3 months. Exclusion was applied to patients with uncontrolled infections, other autoimmune diseases, pregnancy or lactation. Diagnoses were based on clinical symptoms, serum thyroxine and TRAb, thyroid ultrasound and orbital computed tomography. PBMCs were separated from under 11 ml of fresh peripheral blood using Ficoll-Paque density gradient centrifugation. Total RNA was extracted with Trizol reagent, and quality was checked on an Agilent 2100 Bioanalyzer.

Sequencing was carried out using blood. The TCR comes from a woman aged 40 to 49 with Graves' ophthalmopathy. The rearrangement joined TRBV10-3 to TRBJ2-7; TRBD1 fits 8 bases in the junction. The DNA reads TGTGCCATCCGACGGACAGGGTCTGACCTCTACGAGCAGTACTTC. This encodes CAIRRTGSDLYEQYF.